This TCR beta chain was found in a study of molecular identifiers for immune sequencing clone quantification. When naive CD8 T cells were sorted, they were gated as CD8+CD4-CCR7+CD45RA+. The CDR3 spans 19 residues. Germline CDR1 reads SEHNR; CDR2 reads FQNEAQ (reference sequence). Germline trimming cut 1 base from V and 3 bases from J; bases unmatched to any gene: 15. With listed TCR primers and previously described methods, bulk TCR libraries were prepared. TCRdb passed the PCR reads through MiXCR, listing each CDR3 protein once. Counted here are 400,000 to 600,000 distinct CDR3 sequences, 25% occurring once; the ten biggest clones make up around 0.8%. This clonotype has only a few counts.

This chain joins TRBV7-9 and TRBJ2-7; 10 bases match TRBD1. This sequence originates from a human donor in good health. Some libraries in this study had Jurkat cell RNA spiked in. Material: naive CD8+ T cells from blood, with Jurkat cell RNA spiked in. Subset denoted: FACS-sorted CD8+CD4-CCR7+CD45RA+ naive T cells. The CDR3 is CASSLGPSKTGGRYYEQYF. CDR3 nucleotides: TGTGCCAGCAGCTTAGGCCCTTCAAAGACAGGGGGCCGCTACTACGAGCAGTACTTC.